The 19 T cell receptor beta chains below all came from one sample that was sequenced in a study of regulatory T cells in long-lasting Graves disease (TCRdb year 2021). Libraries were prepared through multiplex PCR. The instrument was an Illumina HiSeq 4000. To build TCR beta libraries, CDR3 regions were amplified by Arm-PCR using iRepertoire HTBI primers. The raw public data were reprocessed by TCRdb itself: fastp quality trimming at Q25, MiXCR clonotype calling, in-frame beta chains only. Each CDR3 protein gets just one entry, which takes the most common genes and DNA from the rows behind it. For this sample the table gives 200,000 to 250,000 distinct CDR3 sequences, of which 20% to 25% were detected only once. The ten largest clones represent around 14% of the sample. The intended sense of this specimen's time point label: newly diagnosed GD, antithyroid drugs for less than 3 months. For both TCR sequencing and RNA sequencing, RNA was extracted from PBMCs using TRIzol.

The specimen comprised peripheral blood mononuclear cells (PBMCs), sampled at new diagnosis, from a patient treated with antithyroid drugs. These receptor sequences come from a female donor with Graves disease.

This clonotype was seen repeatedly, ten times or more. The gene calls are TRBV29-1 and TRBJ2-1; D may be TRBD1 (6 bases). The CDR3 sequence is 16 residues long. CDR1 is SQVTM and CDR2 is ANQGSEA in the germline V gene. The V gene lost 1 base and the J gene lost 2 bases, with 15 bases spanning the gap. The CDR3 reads CSVEVEIQGTYNEQFF. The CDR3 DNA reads TGCAGCGTTGAAGTTGAAATACAGGGCACCTACAATGAGCAGTTCTTC.

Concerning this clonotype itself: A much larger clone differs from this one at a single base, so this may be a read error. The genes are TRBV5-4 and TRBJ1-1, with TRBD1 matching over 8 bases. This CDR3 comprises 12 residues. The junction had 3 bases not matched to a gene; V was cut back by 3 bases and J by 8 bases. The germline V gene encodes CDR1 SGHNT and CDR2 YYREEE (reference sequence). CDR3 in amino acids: CASSSDRAEAFF. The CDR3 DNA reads TGTGCCAGCAGCTCGGACAGGGCAGAAGCTTTCTTT.

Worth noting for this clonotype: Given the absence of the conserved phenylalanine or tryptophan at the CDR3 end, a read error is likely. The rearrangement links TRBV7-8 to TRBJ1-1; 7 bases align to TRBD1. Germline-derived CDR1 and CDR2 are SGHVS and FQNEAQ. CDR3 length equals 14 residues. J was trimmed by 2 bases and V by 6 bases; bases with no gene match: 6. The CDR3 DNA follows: TGTGCCAGCAGTTTGGGGACAGCTAACACTGAAGCTTTCCTT. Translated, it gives CASSLGTANTEAFL.

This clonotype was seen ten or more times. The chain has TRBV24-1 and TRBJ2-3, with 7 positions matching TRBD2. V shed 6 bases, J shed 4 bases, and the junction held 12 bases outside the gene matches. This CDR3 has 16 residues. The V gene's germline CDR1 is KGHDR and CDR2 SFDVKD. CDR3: CATSSGMEIGADTQYF. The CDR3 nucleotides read TGTGCCACCAGTAGCGGGATGGAGATCGGGGCAGATACGCAGTATTTT.

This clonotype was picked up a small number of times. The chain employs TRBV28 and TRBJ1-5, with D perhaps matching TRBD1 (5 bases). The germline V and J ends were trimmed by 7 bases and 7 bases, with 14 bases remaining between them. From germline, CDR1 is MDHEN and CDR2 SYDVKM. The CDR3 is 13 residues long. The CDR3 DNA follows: TGTGCCAGCAAGATCGGGGCTTGGCAGCCCCAGCATTTT. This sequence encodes CASKIGAWQPQHF. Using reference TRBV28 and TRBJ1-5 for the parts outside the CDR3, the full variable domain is DVKVTQSSRYLVKRTGEKVFLECVQDMDHENMFWYRQDPGLGLRLIYFSYDVKMKEKGDIPEGYSVSREKKERFSLILESASTNQTSMYLCASKIGAWQPQHFGDGTRLSIL.

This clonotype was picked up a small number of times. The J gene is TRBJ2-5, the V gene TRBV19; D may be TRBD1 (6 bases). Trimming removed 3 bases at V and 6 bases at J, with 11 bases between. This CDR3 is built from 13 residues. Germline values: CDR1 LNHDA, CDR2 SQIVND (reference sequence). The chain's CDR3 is CASSILGAKTQYF. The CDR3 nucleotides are TGTGCCAGTAGTATTCTGGGGGCGAAGACCCAGTACTTC.

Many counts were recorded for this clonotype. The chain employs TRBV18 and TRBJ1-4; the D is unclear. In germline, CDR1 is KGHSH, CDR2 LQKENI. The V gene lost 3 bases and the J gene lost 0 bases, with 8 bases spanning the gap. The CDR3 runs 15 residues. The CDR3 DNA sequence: TGTGCCAGCTCACCTAGACTCACAACTAATGAAAAACTGTTTTTT. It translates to CASSPRLTTNEKLFF.

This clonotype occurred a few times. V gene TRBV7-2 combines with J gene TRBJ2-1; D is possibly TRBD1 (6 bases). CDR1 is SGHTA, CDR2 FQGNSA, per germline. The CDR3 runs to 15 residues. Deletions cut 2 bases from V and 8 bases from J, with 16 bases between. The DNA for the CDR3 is TGTGCCAGCAGCTTAAGGCCGGGGACATCGGATGAGCAGTTCTTC. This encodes CASSLRPGTSDEQFF.

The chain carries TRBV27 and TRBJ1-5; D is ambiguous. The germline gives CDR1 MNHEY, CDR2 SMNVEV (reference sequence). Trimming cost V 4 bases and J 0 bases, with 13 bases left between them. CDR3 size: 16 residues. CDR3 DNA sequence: TGTGCCAGCAGTTCCCCCTCATGGCGTAGCAATCAGCCCCAGCATTTT. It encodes CASSSPSWRSNQPQHF.

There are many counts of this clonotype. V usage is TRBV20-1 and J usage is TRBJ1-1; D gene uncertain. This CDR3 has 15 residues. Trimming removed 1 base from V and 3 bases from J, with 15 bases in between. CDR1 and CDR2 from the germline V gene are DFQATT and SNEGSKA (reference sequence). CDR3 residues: CSARAAGRVDTEAFF. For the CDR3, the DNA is TGCAGTGCTAGAGCCGCCGGGAGGGTGGACACTGAAGCTTTCTTT.

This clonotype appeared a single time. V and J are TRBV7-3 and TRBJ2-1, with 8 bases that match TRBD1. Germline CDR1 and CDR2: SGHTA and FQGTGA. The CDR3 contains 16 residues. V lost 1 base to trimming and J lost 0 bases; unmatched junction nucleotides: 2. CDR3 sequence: CASSLIQGGSYNEQFF. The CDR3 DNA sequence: TGTGCCAGCAGCTTAATACAGGGGGGCTCCTACAATGAGCAGTTCTTC.

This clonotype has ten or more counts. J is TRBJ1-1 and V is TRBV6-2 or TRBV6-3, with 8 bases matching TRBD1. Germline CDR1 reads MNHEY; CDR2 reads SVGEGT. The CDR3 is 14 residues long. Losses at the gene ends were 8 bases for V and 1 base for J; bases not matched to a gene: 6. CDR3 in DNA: TGTGCCAGCCAGGGGGCAATCAGGAACACTGAAGCTTTCTTT. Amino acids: CASQGAIRNTEAFF.

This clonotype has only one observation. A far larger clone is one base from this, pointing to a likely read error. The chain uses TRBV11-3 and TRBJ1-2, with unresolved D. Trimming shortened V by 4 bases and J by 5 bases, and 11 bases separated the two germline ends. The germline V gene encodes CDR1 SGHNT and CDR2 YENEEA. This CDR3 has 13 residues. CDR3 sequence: CASSSSPLYGYTF. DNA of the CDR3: TGTGCCAGCAGCTCGAGCCCGTTGTATGGCTACACCTTC.

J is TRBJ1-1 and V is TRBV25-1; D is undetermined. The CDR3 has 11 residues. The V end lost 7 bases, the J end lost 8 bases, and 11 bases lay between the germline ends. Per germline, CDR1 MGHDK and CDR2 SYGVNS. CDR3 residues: CASTLKGEAFF. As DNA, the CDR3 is TGTGCCAGCACCCTAAAAGGAGAAGCTTTCTTT.

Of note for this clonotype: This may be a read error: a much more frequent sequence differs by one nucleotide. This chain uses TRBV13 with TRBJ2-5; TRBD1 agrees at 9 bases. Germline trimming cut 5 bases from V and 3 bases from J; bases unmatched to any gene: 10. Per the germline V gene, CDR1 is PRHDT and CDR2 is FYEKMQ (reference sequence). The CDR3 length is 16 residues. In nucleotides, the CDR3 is TGTGCCAGCAGCCCCGGGACAGGGCGGTACGAAGAGACCCAGTACTTC. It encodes CASSPGTGRYEETQYF.

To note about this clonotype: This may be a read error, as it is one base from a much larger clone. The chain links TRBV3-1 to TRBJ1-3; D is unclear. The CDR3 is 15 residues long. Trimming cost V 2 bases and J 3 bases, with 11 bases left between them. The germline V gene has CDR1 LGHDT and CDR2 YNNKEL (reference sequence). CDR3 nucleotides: TGTGCCAGCAGCCAATTGCGGGCAATTGGAAACACCATATATTTT. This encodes CASSQLRAIGNTIYF.

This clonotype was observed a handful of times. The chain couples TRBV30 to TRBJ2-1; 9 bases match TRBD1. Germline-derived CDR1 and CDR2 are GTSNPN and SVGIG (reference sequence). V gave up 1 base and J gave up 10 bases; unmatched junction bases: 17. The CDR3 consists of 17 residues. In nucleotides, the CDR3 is TGTGCCTGGAGTGCCACAGGGGGCGCGCGTAATTCTTGGGAGCAGTTCTTC. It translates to CAWSATGGARNSWEQFF.

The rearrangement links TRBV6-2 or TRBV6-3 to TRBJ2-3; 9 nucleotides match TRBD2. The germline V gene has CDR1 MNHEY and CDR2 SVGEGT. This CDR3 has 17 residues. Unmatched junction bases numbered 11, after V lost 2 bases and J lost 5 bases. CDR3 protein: CASSYLGSGRSGDTQYF. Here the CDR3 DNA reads TGTGCCAGCAGTTACCTAGGGAGCGGGAGGTCCGGAGATACGCAGTATTTT.

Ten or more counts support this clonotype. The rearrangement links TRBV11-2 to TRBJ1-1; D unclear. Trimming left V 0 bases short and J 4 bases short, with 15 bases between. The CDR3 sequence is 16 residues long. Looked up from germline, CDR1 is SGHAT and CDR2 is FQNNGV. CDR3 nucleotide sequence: TGTGCCAGCAGCTTAGATCTTATAATGTCGGGCACTGAAGCTTTCTTT. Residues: CASSLDLIMSGTEAFF. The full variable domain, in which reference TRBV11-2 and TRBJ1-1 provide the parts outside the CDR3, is EAGVAQSPRYKIIEKRQSVAFWCNPISGHATLYWYQQILGQGPKLLIQFQNNGVVDDSQLPKDRFSAERLKGVDSTLKIQPAKLEDSAVYLCASSLDLIMSGTEAFFGQGTRLTVV.